This T cell receptor (beta chain) was recovered during a study of follicular helper T cells after annual influenza vaccination. Germline V gene sequence: CDR1 GTSNPN, CDR2 SVGIG (reference sequence). The CDR3 covers 15 residues. Time point given: 2014-2015 season, pre-vaccination. The protocol was immunoSEQ multiplex PCR, while the TCRdb copy is restricted to in-frame clones and leaves out a portion. The sample includes approximately 30,000 clones, 70% to 90% of them seen just once. This chain links TRBV30 with TRBJ2-5; 8 nucleotides match TRBD2. The tail of the sequence fits TRBJ2-7 better, so the J call may be wrong. Sequencing was performed on CXCR5+ CD38- circulating T follicular helper cells from blood, taken on the day of influenza vaccination. Subset defined: circulating Tfh, non-naive CD4+CXCR5+PD-1+ (ICOS+CD38+ or ICOS-CD38-). This TCR came from an adult who received the influenza vaccine. The CDR3 region is CAWSRSGSRTYEQYF. The CDR3 DNA follows: TGTGCCTGGAGTCGGAGCGGGAGTAGGACCTACGAGCAGTACTTC.